Shown below are 27 T cell receptor beta chains from a single sample sequenced in a study of blood T cell repertoires in COVID-19. Method: immunoSEQ multiplex PCR; TCRdb's copy keeps in-frame clones and lacks some. This sample has about 330,000 clones, with about 91% found just once. Input material: peripheral blood. All receptors derive from a man younger than 45 with COVID-19, enrolled during active disease.

On this clone itself: The same CDR3 can be traced to other DNA sequences in this sample. V and J are TRBV11-2 and TRBJ2-5, with D possibly TRBD2 on 6 matching bases. The germline V and J ends were trimmed by 2 bases and 1 base, with 23 bases remaining between them. The CDR3 totals 19 residues. The germline gives CDR1 SGHAT, CDR2 FQNNGV. DNA for the CDR3: TGTGCCAGCAGCTTACGGGCGACTAGTGGGTCCGGGATCCAAGAGACCCAGTACTTC. Amino acids: CASSLRATSGSGIQETQYF.

The gene calls are TRBV6-5 and TRBJ1-1; the match to TRBD1 covers 7 bases. The CDR3 length is 13 residues. In germline, CDR1 is MNHEY, CDR2 SVGAGI. The junction had 3 bases not matched to a gene; V was cut back by 8 bases and J by 0 bases. The CDR3 loop is CASGTALNTEAFF. CDR3 coding DNA: TGTGCCAGCGGGACAGCCCTGAACACTGAAGCTTTCTTT.

The chain uses TRBV6-5 and TRBJ1-5; D remains ambiguous. V was trimmed by 2 bases and J by 6 bases, leaving 8 bases between them. The CDR3 sequence is 13 residues long. The germline V gene encodes CDR1 MNHEY and CDR2 SVGAGI. Here the CDR3 DNA reads TGTGCCAGCAGTTACGAGGTGGGTCAGCCCCAGCATTTT. This encodes CASSYEVGQPQHF.

This clone was found once. Distinct nucleotide sequences in the sample also encode this CDR3. This chain uses TRBV7-3 with TRBJ2-2, with 9 bases matching TRBD1. The germline V gene encodes CDR1 SGHTA and CDR2 FQGTGA. V gave up 5 bases and J gave up 1 base; unmatched junction bases: 2. The CDR3 extends over 15 amino acids. CDR3 in DNA: TGTGCCAGCAGCCCGGGACAGGGGAACACCGGGGAGCTGTTTTTT. As protein: CASSPGQGNTGELFF.

The J gene is TRBJ1-1, the V gene TRBV5-4; 8 positions agree with TRBD1. This CDR3 contains 15 residues. The J segment lost 3 bases and the V segment lost 2 bases, leaving 6 bases of the junction unmatched. Germline CDR1 reads SGHNT; CDR2 reads YYREEE (reference sequence). The CDR3 coding sequence is TGTGCCAGCAGCTTCACAGGGGGTGCCCACACTGAAGCTTTCTTT. It is translated as CASSFTGGAHTEAFF. Supplemented by reference TRBV5-4 and TRBJ1-1, the full variable domain reads ETGVTQSPTHLIKTRGQQVTLRCSSQSGHNTVSWYQQALGQGPQFIFQYYREEENGRGNFPPRFSGLQFPNYSSELNVNALELDDSALYLCASSFTGGAHTEAFFGQGTRLTVV.

This clone was counted between two and nine times. The chain carries TRBV7-9 and TRBJ2-1, with TRBD2 matching 10 bases. With V trimmed by 5 bases and J by 8 bases, 9 bases remained unmatched. This CDR3 is built from 15 residues. Germline V gene lookup returns CDR1 SEHNR and CDR2 FQNEAQ (reference sequence). CDR3 loop: CASSHPSGSVHEQFF. The CDR3 DNA follows: TGTGCCAGCAGCCACCCTAGCGGGAGTGTCCATGAGCAGTTCTTC. The variable domain in full, completed from reference TRBV7-9 and TRBJ2-1, reads DTGVSQNPRHKITKRGQNVTFRCDPISEHNRLYWYRQTLGQGPEFLTYFQNEAQLEKSRLLSDRFSAERPKGSFSTLEIQRTEQGDSAMYLCASSHPSGSVHEQFFGPGTRLTVL.

The chain recombines TRBV5-6 with TRBJ2-7; 13 bases fit TRBD2. Losses at the gene ends were 3 bases for V and 4 bases for J; bases not matched to a gene: 4. This CDR3 comprises 15 residues. Germline lookup yields CDR1 SGHDT and CDR2 YYEEEE. The CDR3 coding sequence is TGTGCCAGCAGCTCCGGGACTAGCGGGGAATACGAGCAGTACTTC. Translating gives CASSSGTSGEYEQYF. Filled out from reference TRBV5-6 and TRBJ2-7, the complete variable domain reads DAGVTQSPTHLIKTRGQQVTLRCSPKSGHDTVSWYQQALGQGPQFIFQYYEEEERQRGNFPDRFSGHQFPNYSSELNVNALLLGDSALYLCASSSGTSGEYEQYFGPGTRLTVT.

This clone has just one count. The V gene is TRBV5-1, the J gene TRBJ2-3; 11 bases are a match to TRBD2. The length of the CDR3 is 16 residues. Per the germline V gene, CDR1 is SGHRS and CDR2 is YFSETQ. J was trimmed by 2 bases and V by 5 bases; bases with no gene match: 7. The CDR3 DNA reads as TGCGCCAGCAGTTCCGGACTAGCGGGCCCCACAGATACGCAGTATTTT. This codes for CASSSGLAGPTDTQYF.

About this clone: The sample holds other DNA sequences that translate to the same CDR3. The chain carries TRBV5-6 and TRBJ2-7; TRBD2 might be the D (6 bases). V lost 0 bases to trimming and J lost 4 bases, with 8 bases between them. Germline CDR1 and CDR2: SGHDT and YYEEEE. The CDR3 sequence is 13 residues long. Here the CDR3 DNA reads TGTGCCAGCAGCTTGGGTGGGGGGTACGAGCAGTACTTC. Protein product: CASSLGGGYEQYF.

This chain uses TRBV7-9 with TRBJ1-1; D is perhaps TRBD1 (6 bases). The ends were cut back, 5 bases at V and 0 bases at J, with 10 bases in the middle. The CDR3 runs 14 residues. CDR1 SEHNR and CDR2 FQNEAQ come from the germline V gene (reference sequence). The DNA for the CDR3 is TGTGCCAGCAGCCCGGGACACCTGAACACTGAAGCTTTCTTT. It specifies CASSPGHLNTEAFF.

The rearrangement links TRBV5-5 to TRBJ2-7; the D gene is possibly TRBD1 (6 bases). The V and J ends lost 0 bases and 1 base respectively, with 14 bases between them. Germline CDR1 reads SGHKS; CDR2 reads YYEKEE (reference sequence). CDR3 length: 16 amino acids. CDR3 DNA: TGTGCCAGCAGCTTGGCCAATTTGGGACAATCCTACGAGCAGTACTTC. It yields the protein CASSLANLGQSYEQYF.

The genes are TRBV15 and TRBJ2-1; D perhaps matches TRBD2 (5 bases). The germline gives CDR1 LNHNV, CDR2 YYDKDF (reference sequence). The V end was cut by 1 base, the J end by 0 bases, with 7 bases between. The CDR3 sequence is 15 residues long. Written as DNA, the CDR3 is TGTGCCACCAGCAGAGGAGGGAGCTCCTACAATGAGCAGTTCTTC. Translating it yields CATSRGGSSYNEQFF.

CDR3 region: CASSPRTGLNTEAFF. Written as DNA, the CDR3 is TGTGCCAGCAGCCCGAGGACAGGGTTGAACACTGAAGCTTTCTTT. V and J are TRBV13 and TRBJ1-1; 8 bases line up with TRBD1. There are 15 residues in the CDR3. Germline trimming cut 5 bases from V and 0 bases from J; bases unmatched to any gene: 5. Looked up from germline, CDR1 is PRHDT and CDR2 is FYEKMQ (reference sequence).

The gene calls are TRBV15 and TRBJ1-1; the D gene is possibly TRBD1 (6 bases). Trimming cost V 3 bases and J 0 bases, with 11 bases left between them. The CDR3 extends over 15 amino acids. Germline CDR1 reads LNHNV; CDR2 reads YYDKDF (reference sequence). CDR3 sequence reads: CATSSRGGMNTEAFF. Written as DNA, the CDR3 is TGTGCCACCAGCAGTAGGGGGGGGATGAACACTGAAGCTTTCTTT. The full variable domain, in which reference TRBV15 and TRBJ1-1 provide the parts outside the CDR3, is DAMVIQNPRYQVTQFGKPVTLSCSQTLNHNVMYWYQQKSSQAPKLLFHYYDKDFNNEADTPDNFQSRRPNTSFCFLDIRSPGLGDTAMYLCATSSRGGMNTEAFFGQGTRLTVV.

This chain uses TRBV28 with TRBJ2-7, with unresolved D. In germline, CDR1 is MDHEN, CDR2 SYDVKM. Trimming cost V 7 bases and J 3 bases, with 13 bases left between them. CDR3 length equals 13 residues. The DNA for the CDR3 is TGTGCCAGCACCCCCCCTTTCGGCTACGAGCAGTACTTC. Protein: CASTPPFGYEQYF.

V and J are TRBV5-1 and TRBJ2-5, with 9 bases that match TRBD2. CDR1 and CDR2 from the germline V gene are SGHRS and YFSETQ. The CDR3 covers 16 residues. Unmatched junction bases numbered 8, after V lost 4 bases and J lost 1 base. The CDR3 sequence: CASSISGTSSQETQYF. CDR3 DNA: TGCGCCAGCAGCATATCCGGGACTAGCAGCCAAGAGACCCAGTACTTC.

The chain has TRBV3-1 (or the pseudogene TRBV3-2) and TRBJ2-6; perhaps TRBD2 as D (6 bases). Germline V gives CDR1 LGHDT, CDR2 YNNKEL (reference sequence). There are 15 residues in the CDR3. For the CDR3, the DNA is TGTGCTGCCCGCGGGGAGCCCTCTGGGGCCAACGTCCTGACTTTC. Protein: CAARGEPSGANVLTF.

The rearrangement links TRBV27 to TRBJ2-7; the D gene is possibly TRBD2 (7 bases). Germline V gene data show CDR1 as MNHEY and CDR2 as SMNVEV (reference sequence). This CDR3 contains 15 residues. Trimming removed 3 bases at V and 5 bases at J, with 17 bases between. The CDR3 is CASSFWAGAPHEQYF. DNA of the CDR3: TGTGCCAGCAGTTTTTGGGCGGGGGCCCCCCACGAGCAGTACTTC.

V and J are TRBV2 and TRBJ2-7; TRBD1 aligns across 7 bases. The V gene's germline CDR1 is SNHLY and CDR2 FYNNEI. V was pared by 4 bases and J by 1 base, with 10 bases of the junction left unmatched. The CDR3 consists of 16 residues. The CDR3 region has the DNA TGTGCCAGCAGTGTCCGGGACAGCCTCATTTCCTACGAGCAGTACTTC. Its protein is CASSVRDSLISYEQYF.

The chain recombines TRBV5-5 with TRBJ1-2; tentatively, D is TRBD1 (6 bases). With 0 bases removed from V and 4 bases from J, the gap between germline ends came to 13 bases. There are 15 residues in the CDR3. Germline values: CDR1 SGHKS, CDR2 YYEKEE (reference sequence). The CDR3 DNA follows: TGTGCCAGCAGCTTGGGGACAGCCAACTTCTATGGCTACACCTTC. It encodes CASSLGTANFYGYTF.

The CDR3 spells CASSTPGQGTEAFF. As DNA, the CDR3 is TGTGCCAGCAGCACTCCGGGACAGGGGACTGAAGCTTTCTTT. V is TRBV5-6 and J is TRBJ1-1; 10 bases map to TRBD1. The CDR3 sequence is 14 residues long. The V segment lost 4 bases and the J segment 5 bases; nucleotides outside the gene matches: 5. Germline CDR1 SGHDT, CDR2 YYEEEE.

The CDR3 region is CASSAGGTTDTQYF. CDR3 in DNA: TGTGCCAGCAGCGCCGGGGGAACCACAGATACGCAGTATTTT. This chain connects TRBV9 to TRBJ2-3; maybe TRBD2 (6 bases). The V gene's germline CDR1 is SGDLS and CDR2 YYNGEE. Trimming shortened V by 3 bases and J by 2 bases, and 10 bases separated the two germline ends. The CDR3 loop spans 14 amino acids.

V is TRBV24-1 and J is TRBJ2-5; D possibly corresponds to TRBD1 (5 bases). This CDR3 is 12 amino acids long. The germline CDR1 and CDR2 sequences are KGHDR and SFDVKD. V was cut by 5 bases and J by 7 bases, with 10 bases left in between. The CDR3 sequence: CATSAGFGTQYF. CDR3 in DNA: TGTGCCACCAGTGCAGGGTTCGGGACCCAGTACTTC.

This chain uses TRBV6-6 with TRBJ2-3; no definite D call. This CDR3 spans 14 amino acids. CDR1 and CDR2 (germline): MNHNY, SVGAGI (reference sequence). V lost 5 bases to trimming and J lost 2 bases, with 11 bases between them. DNA of the CDR3: TGTGCCAGCAGTAAGGCAGGTTTCACAGATACGCAGTATTTT. Its translation is CASSKAGFTDTQYF.

The CDR3 DNA is TGCGCCAGCAGCATAACCCTCATCCAGGGAGGGTCGGGCCAGCCCCAGCATTTT. Its translation is CASSITLIQGGSGQPQHF. The chain combines TRBV4-3 with TRBJ1-5, with D perhaps TRBD1 (5 bases). CDR3 size: 18 residues. V lost 5 bases to trimming and J lost 7 bases, with 27 bases between them. Germline V gene sequence: CDR1 LGHNA, CDR2 YSLEER.

This chain uses TRBV10-3 with TRBJ1-5; TRBD1 is a possible D gene (6 bases). CDR1 and CDR2 from the germline V gene are ENHRY and SYGVKD. This CDR3 comprises 15 residues. V lost 3 bases to trimming and J lost 1 base, with 10 bases between them. For the CDR3, the DNA is TGTGCCATCAGTGAAGGGGGTGGGAGCAATCAGCCCCAGCATTTT. Its protein is CAISEGGGSNQPQHF.

The V and J genes are TRBV18 and TRBJ2-2; perhaps TRBD2 as D (5 bases). The length of the CDR3 is 14 residues. Germline V gene sequence: CDR1 KGHSH, CDR2 LQKENI. V gave up 3 bases and J gave up 8 bases, with 13 bases separating them. The DNA for the CDR3 is TGTGCCAGCTCACCCGGGGAAGGAACTGGGGAGCTGTTTTTT. Protein sequence: CASSPGEGTGELFF.